The rows below give T cell receptor beta chains drawn from one sample of a study of cytomegalovirus exposure and HLA in healthy donors. Method: immunoSEQ multiplex PCR; TCRdb's copy keeps in-frame clones and lacks some. The sample has 150,000 to 200,000 clones, approximately 67% seen once; the top ten hold 2.5% to 3.5%. The specimen was PBMCs. The receptors stem from a man aged 40-49 years in good health and CMV-seronegative. The CDR3 runs from the conserved cysteine through the conserved F or W. The D gene is left open where the match is weak. Expanded clones are given a class, and other clones once, few, many or no size at all.

abundance,v_gene,d_gene,j_gene,CDR3aa,CDR3nt
few,TRBV19,TRBD2,TRBJ2-7,CASSMGTSVREQYF,TGTGCCAGTAGTATGGGGACTAGCGTGCGCGAGCAGTACTTC
.,TRBV5-4,.,TRBJ2-7,CASSLDPGVSYEQYF,TGTGCCAGCAGCTTGGACCCAGGGGTATCCTACGAGCAGTACTTC
few,TRBV5-1,.,TRBJ1-4,CASSPSTTRDEKLFF,TGCGCCAGCAGCCCATCTACGACTCGGGATGAAAAACTGTTTTTT
.,TRBV6-5,TRBD1,TRBJ1-1,CASSPGGSEAFF,TGTGCCAGCAGTCCAGGGGGTTCTGAAGCTTTCTTT
.,TRBV7-9,TRBD2,TRBJ2-5,CSSSPGLAGEGETQYF,TGTTCCAGCAGCCCAGGACTAGCGGGAGAAGGAGAGACCCAGTACTTC
.,TRBV9,.,TRBJ1-6,CASSPTGTYNSPLHF,TGTGCCAGCAGCCCAACGGGGACCTATAATTCACCCCTCCACTTT
.,TRBV18,.,TRBJ1-2,CASSPPRGGYTF,TGTGCCAGCTCACCCCCGCGGGGTGGCTACACCTTC
.,TRBV6-1,.,TRBJ2-7,CASSGTVEEGANEQYF,TGTGCCAGCAGTGGAACAGTGGAGGAGGGGGCTAACGAGCAGTACTTC
.,TRBV27,.,TRBJ1-1,CASSLSKGGSTEAFF,TGTGCCAGCAGTTTATCGAAAGGCGGCAGCACTGAAGCTTTCTTT
few,TRBV5-1,.,TRBJ1-4,CASRREVNEKLFF,TGCGCCAGCAGACGGGAGGTGAATGAAAAACTGTTTTTT
.,TRBV27,TRBD2,TRBJ2-7,CASSLGLGGDEQYF,TGTGCCAGCAGTTTAGGTTTGGGGGGGGACGAGCAGTACTTC
.,TRBV29-1,TRBD2,TRBJ2-5,CSVESSGGLETQYF,TGCAGCGTTGAAAGTAGCGGGGGCCTAGAGACCCAGTACTTC
.,TRBV11-2,TRBD2,TRBJ2-7,CASGRTSGAYEQYF,TGTGCCAGCGGACGGACTAGCGGGGCCTACGAGCAGTACTTC
.,TRBV25-1,TRBD1,TRBJ2-1,CASSDRGPYNEQFF,TGTGCCAGCAGTGACAGGGGGCCTTACAATGAGCAGTTCTTC
few,TRBV7-2,TRBD1,TRBJ1-2,CASSLGAGGSYGYTF,TGTGCCAGCAGCTTAGGAGCAGGGGGCAGCTATGGCTACACCTTC
few,TRBV18,TRBD2,TRBJ2-3,CASSSGLASTDTQYF,TGTGCCAGCTCATCAGGACTAGCTAGCACAGATACGCAGTATTTT
.,TRBV11-3,TRBD1,TRBJ2-5,CASSLGDRVQETQYF,TGTGCCAGCAGCTTAGGTGACAGGGTGCAAGAGACCCAGTACTTC
.,TRBV6-1,TRBD1,TRBJ1-5,CASRGQGGNQPQHF,TGTGCCAGCAGAGGACAGGGGGGCAATCAGCCCCAGCATTTT
few,TRBV5-1,.,TRBJ1-1,CASSTEGGKNTEAFF,TGCGCCAGCAGCACCGAAGGGGGAAAGAACACTGAAGCTTTCTTT
.,TRBV7-8,TRBD1,TRBJ2-7,CASSPRTGGSYEQYF,TGTGCCAGCAGCCCCCGGACAGGGGGCTCGTACGAGCAGTACTTC
.,TRBV5-4,TRBD1,TRBJ2-1,CASTSRVGSGTAYNEQFF,TGTGCCAGCACCTCTAGGGTAGGAAGTGGGACAGCTTACAATGAGCAGTTCTTC
.,TRBV27,TRBD1,TRBJ1-4,CASSFRPTGAMEKLFF,TGTGCCAGCAGTTTCCGGCCGACAGGGGCAATGGAAAAACTGTTTTTT
.,TRBV10-3,.,TRBJ2-5,CAISPGFETQYF,TGTGCCATCAGTCCCGGGTTTGAGACCCAGTACTTC